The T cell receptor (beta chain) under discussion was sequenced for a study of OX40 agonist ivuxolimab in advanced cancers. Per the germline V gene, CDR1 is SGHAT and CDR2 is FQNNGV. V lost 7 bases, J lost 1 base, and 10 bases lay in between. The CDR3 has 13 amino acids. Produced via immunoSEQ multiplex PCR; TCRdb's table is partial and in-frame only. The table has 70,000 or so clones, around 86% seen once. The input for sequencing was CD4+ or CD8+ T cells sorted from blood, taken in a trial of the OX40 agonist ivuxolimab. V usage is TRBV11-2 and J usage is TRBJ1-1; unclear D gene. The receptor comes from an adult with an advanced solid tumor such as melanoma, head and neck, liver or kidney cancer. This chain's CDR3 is CASNFRRNTEAFF. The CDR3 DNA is TGTGCCAGCAACTTTCGTAGGAACACTGAAGCTTTCTTT.